This TCR beta chain appears in the sequencing data of a study of blood T cell repertoires in COVID-19. Across the whole study: The study drew acute and convalescent COVID-19 samples from the United States, Italy and Spain. In each case, the material was cDNA or gDNA derived from T cells, B-cell-depleted T cells, or PBMCs.

Unmatched junction bases numbered 15, after V lost 8 bases and J lost 5 bases. Germline V gene data show CDR1 as SQVTM and CDR2 as ANQGSEA. The length of the CDR3 is 14 residues. Per the authors' pipeline: Estimated nucleated cell counts came from reference gene primer amplification. TCRdb's table, derived via immunoSEQ multiplex PCR, lists solely in-frame clones and lacks some. That table gives V, J and clone size, and the DNA gave D and trimming. The repertoire holds 60,000 to 90,000 clones, 80% to 90% seen once, with roughly 19% in the top ten. The sequencing sample was made of peripheral blood. This clonotype was obtained from a human donor in a cohort sampled during active COVID-19. V and J are TRBV29-1 and TRBJ2-7; the match to TRBD2 covers 7 bases. Here the CDR3 DNA reads TGCAGCTCTTATCCCGGGGGGTCAAAGCACGAGCAGTACTTC. Protein: CSSYPGGSKHEQYF.